Presented here are 26 T cell receptor beta chains from one specimen sequenced in a study of T-cell reconstitution after alpha-beta-depleted transplantation in children. Preparation of the TCRbeta library used unique molecular identifiers. TCRdb ran MiXCR on the PCR reads and lists one entry per CDR3 protein. The top ten hold 3.5% to 5% of the sample, which has around 600,000 distinct CDR3 sequences, more than 9% seen once. This material consisted of PBMCs from the stem cell graft donor, taken from the stem cell graft. The receptors were sampled from a human donor who donated a stem cell graft to a child with acute myeloid leukemia.

The chain has TRBV11-2 and TRBJ1-1; 11 bases map to TRBD1. J lost 7 bases, V lost 5 bases, and 12 bases had no gene match. This CDR3 has 16 amino acids. Germline lookup yields CDR1 SGHAT and CDR2 FQNNGV. The DNA for the CDR3 is TGTGCCAGCAGCCCCCGGACAGGGGGCCTAATTGGTGAAGCTTTCTTT. Encoded protein: CASSPRTGGLIGEAFF.

The table lists this clonotype with a few counts. The genes are TRBV4-2 and TRBJ1-2, with D possibly being TRBD1 (5 bases). CDR3 size: 18 residues. Trimming removed 0 bases at V and 0 bases at J, with 17 bases between. Germline V lookup: CDR1 LGHNA, CDR2 YNFKEQ. CDR3 DNA: TGTGCCAGCAGCCAAGATAAGGCCTGGGGCCCGGCTAACTATGGCTACACCTTC. It translates to CASSQDKAWGPANYGYTF.

The CDR3 DNA follows: TGTGCCAGCAGCAGCACCACCCCCGTAGGAAACACCATATATTTT. Its translation: CASSSTTPVGNTIYF. The chain uses TRBV21-1 and TRBJ1-3; TRBD1, the D gene given by the table, was not confirmed from the DNA. TRBV21-1 corresponds to a pseudogene. The CDR3 is 15 residues long.

This clonotype has at least ten counts. V is TRBV6-2 or TRBV6-3 and J is TRBJ2-3, with D uncertain. Trimming removed 8 bases at V and 2 bases at J, with 14 bases between. The CDR3 covers 14 residues. Germline assignment: CDR1 MNHEY and CDR2 SVGEGT. CDR3 nucleotide sequence: TGTGCCAGCTCTACTATCTTGACCACAGATACGCAGTATTTT. Protein product: CASSTILTTDTQYF.

This chain joins TRBV19 and TRBJ2-3, with 11 bases identical to TRBD2. CDR1 LNHDA and CDR2 SQIVND come from the germline V gene (reference sequence). The V segment lost 9 bases and the J segment 4 bases; nucleotides outside the gene matches: 9. The CDR3 spans 15 residues. The CDR3 reads CASSRLAGWADTQYF. CDR3 sequence (DNA): TGTGCCAGCTCGAGACTAGCGGGGTGGGCAGATACGCAGTATTTT.

The chain couples TRBV30 to TRBJ2-2; TRBD2 matches at 14 bases. Per germline, CDR1 GTSNPN and CDR2 SVGIG (reference sequence). CDR3 length equals 18 residues. The V segment lost 4 bases and the J segment 4 bases; nucleotides outside the gene matches: 11. CDR3 coding DNA: TGTGCCTGGACAAGGGGGACTAGCGGGAGTTCGGGCACCGGGGAGCTGTTTTTT. Translating gives CAWTRGTSGSSGTGELFF.

This clonotype was found many times. The chain recombines TRBV29-1 with TRBJ1-1; D ambiguous. The V end was cut by 4 bases, the J end by 1 base, with 4 bases between. CDR3 length equals 11 residues. Germline CDR1 reads SQVTM; CDR2 reads ANQGSEA. CDR3 nucleotides: TGCAGCGTTGTAGGGAACACTGAAGCTTTCTTT. It codes for CSVVGNTEAFF.

The sample holds many counts of this clonotype. The rearrangement joins TRBV7-3 to TRBJ2-3; 13 positions match TRBD2. With 5 bases clipped from V and 4 bases from J, the junction kept 3 bases outside the gene matches. CDR1 is SGHTA, CDR2 FQGTGA, per germline. CDR3 size: 15 residues. The CDR3 loop is CASSRTSGSSDTQYF. The CDR3 nucleotides read TGTGCCAGCAGCCGGACTAGCGGGAGTTCAGATACGCAGTATTTT.

This clonotype occurred many times. The chain couples TRBV29-1 to TRBJ2-5; TRBD1 or TRBD2 may be the D gene (5 bases each). There are 13 residues in the CDR3. Germline CDR1 SQVTM, CDR2 ANQGSEA. V dropped 3 bases and J dropped 3 bases, with 11 bases sitting between them. The CDR3 loop is CSVERGTEETQYF. The CDR3 coding sequence is TGCAGCGTTGAGCGTGGGACGGAAGAGACCCAGTACTTC.

This clonotype was seen a handful of times. The chain recombines TRBV5-5 with TRBJ2-1; 7 positions agree with TRBD1. The CDR3 extends over 14 amino acids. Germline V gives CDR1 SGHKS, CDR2 YYEKEE (reference sequence). V shed 4 bases, J shed 4 bases, and the junction held 5 bases outside the gene matches. The CDR3 here is CASSPDRNYNEQFF. CDR3 nucleotide sequence: TGTGCCAGCAGCCCGGACAGGAATTACAATGAGCAGTTCTTC.

In this sample, this clonotype turned up many times. The chain recombines TRBV20-1 with TRBJ2-1; 7 bases match TRBD2. The V segment lost 5 bases and the J segment 3 bases; nucleotides outside the gene matches: 10. This CDR3 comprises 15 residues. The germline V gene encodes CDR1 DFQATT and CDR2 SNEGSKA (reference sequence). DNA of the CDR3: TGCAGTGCTCCCGGACTAGTCTCCTACTACAATGAGCAGTTCTTC. It encodes CSAPGLVSYYNEQFF.

This clonotype was seen a handful of times. The chain employs TRBV6-2 or TRBV6-3 and TRBJ1-5, with D possibly being TRBD1 (5 bases). The CDR3 is made up of 13 amino acids. Trimming left V 5 bases short and J 5 bases short, with 10 bases between. CDR1 and CDR2 from the germline V gene are MNHEY and SVGEGT. As DNA, the CDR3 is TGTGCCAGCAGTGCGCAGGGAGATCAGCCCCAGCATTTT. Its translation: CASSAQGDQPQHF.

This clonotype was counted between two and nine times. The chain has TRBV5-1 and TRBJ1-2; no firm D call. Looked up from germline, CDR1 is SGHRS and CDR2 is YFSETQ. Trimming cost V 5 bases and J 2 bases, with 10 bases left between them. The length of the CDR3 is 13 residues. CDR3 sequence reads: CASREAANYGYTF. Here the CDR3 DNA reads TGCGCCAGCAGGGAGGCAGCAAACTATGGCTACACCTTC.

The CDR3: CSSTLRVALGNEQFF. CDR3 nucleotides: TGCAGTTCTACCTTGAGGGTAGCTCTGGGTAATGAGCAGTTCTTC. V is TRBV20-1 and J is TRBJ2-1, with D perhaps matching TRBD2 (5 bases). This CDR3 has 15 amino acids. Germline V gene sequence: CDR1 DFQATT, CDR2 SNEGSKA (reference sequence). The V end was cut by 8 bases, the J end by 7 bases, with 24 bases between.

V and J are TRBV6-1 and TRBJ2-7; no clear D gene. V dropped 8 bases and J dropped 6 bases, with 14 bases sitting between them. The CDR3 is made up of 12 amino acids. CDR1 is MNHNS and CDR2 is SASEGT in the germline V gene. CDR3 sequence reads: CASERLGLEQYF. CDR3 DNA sequence: TGTGCCAGCGAGCGCTTGGGTCTCGAGCAGTACTTC.

In its sample, this clonotype was seen a few times. The J gene is TRBJ2-7, the V gene TRBV4-3; D remains unclear. The CDR3 covers 16 residues. Germline V gene lookup returns CDR1 LGHNA and CDR2 YSLEER. Trimming pared 1 base from V and 0 bases from J, leaving 13 bases between. The CDR3 nucleotides are TGCGCCAGCAGCCAAGGCCGCCAGGTGGTCTCCTACGAGCAGTACTTC. This encodes CASSQGRQVVSYEQYF.

This clonotype has only a few counts. The gene calls are TRBV7-6 and TRBJ2-7; D is perhaps TRBD1 (5 bases). From germline, CDR1 is SGHVS and CDR2 FNYEAQ. V lost 3 bases and J 3 bases, leaving 12 bases between the germline ends. The CDR3 is 14 amino acids. The CDR3 reads CASSFGQGYYEQYF. Here the CDR3 DNA reads TGTGCCAGCAGCTTCGGGCAGGGTTACTACGAGCAGTACTTC. The full variable domain, completed using reference TRBV7-6 and TRBJ2-7, is GAGVSQSPRYKVTKRGQDVALRCDPISGHVSLYWYRQALGQGPEFLTYFNYEAQQDKSGLPNDRFSAERPEGSISTLTIQRTEQRDSAMYRCASSFGQGYYEQYFGPGTRLTVT.

V and J are TRBV2 and TRBJ1-2; 10 nucleotides agree with TRBD1. Per the germline V gene, CDR1 is SNHLY and CDR2 is FYNNEI. V gave up 3 bases and J gave up 8 bases; unmatched junction bases: 6. The CDR3 consists of 14 residues. CDR3 loop: CASSERQGAFGYTF. CDR3 bases: TGTGCCAGCAGTGAGAGACAGGGGGCATTCGGCTACACCTTC.

This clonotype has at least ten counts. This chain joins TRBV20-1 and TRBJ2-7, with 7 bases matching TRBD1. The CDR3 consists of 14 residues. Germline V gene sequence: CDR1 DFQATT, CDR2 SNEGSKA (reference sequence). Unmatched junction bases numbered 11, after V lost 6 bases and J lost 3 bases. CDR3: CSAAPRDSNYEQYF. CDR3 nucleotide sequence: TGCAGTGCCGCGCCAAGGGACAGTAACTACGAGCAGTACTTC.

The table lists this clonotype with a few counts. The rearrangement links TRBV7-3 to TRBJ2-5; 8 nucleotides agree with TRBD2. This CDR3 is built from 18 residues. Looked up from germline, CDR1 is SGHTA and CDR2 is FQGTGA. The V segment lost 5 bases and the J segment 2 bases; nucleotides outside the gene matches: 16. The CDR3 reads CASSPHGRGSGIQETQYF. The DNA for the CDR3 is TGTGCCAGCAGCCCCCATGGAAGGGGTAGCGGGATACAAGAGACCCAGTACTTC.

This clonotype has at least ten counts. The V and J genes are TRBV14 and TRBJ2-1; the match to TRBD2 covers 12 bases. V was clipped by 4 bases and J by 6 bases; unmatched bases: 7. The CDR3 spans 16 residues. From germline, CDR1 is SGHDN and CDR2 FVKESK. The CDR3, as DNA: TGTGCCAGCAGCCCTTTGACTAGCGGGAGAGGCAATGAGCAGTTCTTC. It codes for CASSPLTSGRGNEQFF. The variable domain in full, with the rest retrieved from reference TRBV14 and TRBJ2-1, is EAGVTQFPSHSVIEKGQTVTLRCDPISGHDNLYWYRRVMGKEIKFLLHFVKESKQDESGMPNNRFLAERTGGTYSTLKVQPAELEDSGVYFCASSPLTSGRGNEQFFGPGTRLTVL.

This rearrangement joins TRBV5-1 to TRBJ1-5, with D possibly matching TRBD1 (5 bases). From germline, CDR1 is SGHRS and CDR2 YFSETQ. This CDR3 contains 13 residues. The V gene lost 0 bases and the J gene lost 7 bases, with 8 bases spanning the gap. The CDR3: CASSLEGHQPQHF. Here the CDR3 DNA reads TGCGCCAGCAGCTTGGAGGGGCACCAGCCCCAGCATTTT. Combining the CDR3 with reference TRBV5-1 and TRBJ1-5 gives the whole variable domain KAGVTQTPRYLIKTRGQQVTLSCSPISGHRSVSWYQQTPGQGLQFLFEYFSETQRNKGNFPGRFSGRQFSNSRSEMNVSTLELGDSALYLCASSLEGHQPQHFGDGTRLSIL.

This clonotype has a handful of counts. The J gene is TRBJ2-7, the V gene TRBV28, with TRBD1 matching 7 bases. V shed 3 bases, J shed 2 bases, and the junction held 7 bases outside the gene matches. Germline V lookup: CDR1 MDHEN, CDR2 SYDVKM. The CDR3 covers 15 residues. The CDR3 sequence is CASSFQTGPTYEQYF. The CDR3 DNA sequence: TGTGCCAGCAGTTTCCAGACAGGGCCAACCTACGAGCAGTACTTC.

The chain joins TRBV20-1 to TRBJ2-2; D may correspond to TRBD1 or TRBD2 (6 bases each). Germline loops: CDR1 DFQATT, CDR2 SNEGSKA (reference sequence). V was shortened by 8 bases and J by 7 bases, with 20 bases between the two germline ends. This CDR3 is 14 amino acids long. CDR3 sequence: CSPTRSGAGGELFF. Written as DNA, the CDR3 is TGCAGTCCGACCCGGTCGGGGGCGGGCGGGGAGCTGTTTTTT.

This clonotype was seen only once. The chain links TRBV11-1 to TRBJ2-1; D may be TRBD2 (5 bases). Per germline, CDR1 SGHAT and CDR2 FQDESV (reference sequence). Trimming removed 2 bases at V and 4 bases at J, with 21 bases between. The CDR3 has 18 amino acids. CDR3 in DNA: TGTGCCAGCAGCTTACTTACGGCGTTTTGGGAGATTTACAATGAGCAGTTCTTC. It codes for CASSLLTAFWEIYNEQFF.

The chain has TRBV20-1 and TRBJ1-1; 8 bases agree with TRBD1. The CDR3 extends over 14 amino acids. V lost 1 base, J lost 1 base, and 2 bases stayed unmatched. Germline CDR1 and CDR2: DFQATT and SNEGSKA (reference sequence). Here the CDR3 DNA reads TGCAGTGCTAGAGGCCAGGGGGCGAACACTGAAGCTTTCTTT. As protein: CSARGQGANTEAFF.